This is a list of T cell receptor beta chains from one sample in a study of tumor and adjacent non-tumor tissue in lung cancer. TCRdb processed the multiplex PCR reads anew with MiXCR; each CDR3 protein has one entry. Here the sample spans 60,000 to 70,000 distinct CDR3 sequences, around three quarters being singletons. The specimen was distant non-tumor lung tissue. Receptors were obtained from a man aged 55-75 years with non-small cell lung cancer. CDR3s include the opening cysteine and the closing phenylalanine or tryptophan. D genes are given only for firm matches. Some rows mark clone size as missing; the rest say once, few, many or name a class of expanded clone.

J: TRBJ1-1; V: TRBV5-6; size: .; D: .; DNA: TGTGCCAGCAGCGTAGCTCGGATTGAAGCTTCCTTT; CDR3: CASSVARIEASF
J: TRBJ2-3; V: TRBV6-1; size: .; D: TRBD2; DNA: TGTGTCAGCAGGAAGGCCCAGCGGGAGAGCCCTGATACGCAGTATTTT; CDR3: CVSRKAQRESPDTQYF
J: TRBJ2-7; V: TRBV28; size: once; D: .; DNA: TGTGCCAGCAGTCCCGGGATATACTACGAGCAGTACTTC; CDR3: CASSPGIYYEQYF
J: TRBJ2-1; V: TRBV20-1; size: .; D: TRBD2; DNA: TGCAGTGTTAGCGGGTCGCGGGTGCAGTTCTTC; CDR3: CSVSGSRVQFF
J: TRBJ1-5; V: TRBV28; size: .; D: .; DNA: TGTGCCATCAATGAACTTGACAGTGATCAGCCCCAGCATTTT; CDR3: CAINELDSDQPQHF
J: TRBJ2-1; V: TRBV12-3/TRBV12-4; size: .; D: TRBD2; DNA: TGTGCCAGCGGTTTCCCTCAGCGGGATCACGATGGGCAGTTCTTC; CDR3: CASGFPQRDHDGQFF
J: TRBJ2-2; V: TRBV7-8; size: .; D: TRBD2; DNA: TGTGCCAGCAACTTATCTAGCGGGACCATCGGGGAGTTGTTTTTT; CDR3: CASNLSSGTIGELFF
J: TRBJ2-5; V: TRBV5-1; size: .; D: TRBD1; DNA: TGCGCCAGCAGCTTGGCTACAGGGGTGAGAAAGACCCAGTACTTC; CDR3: CASSLATGVRKTQYF
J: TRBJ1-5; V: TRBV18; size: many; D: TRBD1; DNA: TGTGCCAGCTCACCAGGACAGGGGCCCCCCCTTAATCAGCCCCAGCATTTT; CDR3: CASSPGQGPPLNQPQHF
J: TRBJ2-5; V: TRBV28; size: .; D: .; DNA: TGTGCCAGCAGACCGCTGGAGCACTCCCGGGAGACCCAGTACTTC; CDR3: CASRPLEHSRETQYF
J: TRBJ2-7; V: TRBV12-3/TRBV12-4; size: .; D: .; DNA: TGTGCCGGCAGTTCATATGCGGGGTTCTACGAGCAGTACTTC; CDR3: CAGSSYAGFYEQYF
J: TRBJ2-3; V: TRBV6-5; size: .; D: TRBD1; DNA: TGTGCCAGCAGTAAACAAGGGGACAGGAGGAATCAGCTCCAGTATTTT; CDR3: CASSKQGDRRNQLQYF
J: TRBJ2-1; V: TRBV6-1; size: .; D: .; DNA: TGTGCCAGCGCAGGGAACTTGAGCTCCTACAATGATCAGTTCTTC; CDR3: CASAGNLSSYNDQFF
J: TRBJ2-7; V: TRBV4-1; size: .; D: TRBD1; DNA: TGTGCCAACAGCCGCGGGACAGGGCCTGCCTACGAGCAGTACTTC; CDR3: CANSRGTGPAYEQYF
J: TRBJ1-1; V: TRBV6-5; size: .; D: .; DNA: TGTGCCAGCAGTGGGCCGAGGAGAGGAGGCACTGATGCTTTCTTT; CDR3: CASSGPRRGGTDAFF
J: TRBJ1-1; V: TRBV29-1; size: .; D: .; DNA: TGCAGCGTTCGGGGCACCACTAACACTGAAGCTCTCTTT; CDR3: CSVRGTTNTEALF
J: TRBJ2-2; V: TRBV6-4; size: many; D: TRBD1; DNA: TGTGCCAGCAGTGACTCCCCCGTGGACAGGCCCACCGGGGAGCTGTTTTTT; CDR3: CASSDSPVDRPTGELFF
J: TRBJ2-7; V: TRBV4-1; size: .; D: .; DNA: TGCGCCAGGAGTCAAGAATTGGGGGGATTCTACGAACAGTACTTC; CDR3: CARSQELGGFYEQYF
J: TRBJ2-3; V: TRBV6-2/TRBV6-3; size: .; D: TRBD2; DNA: TGTTCCAGCAGTTCAACTAGCGGTAGGACAGATACGCAGTATTTT; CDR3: CSSSSTSGRTDTQYF
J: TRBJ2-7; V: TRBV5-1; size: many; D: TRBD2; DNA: TGCGCCAGCAGCTACAAGACTAGCGGAACCTACGAGCAGTACTTC; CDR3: CASSYKTSGTYEQYF
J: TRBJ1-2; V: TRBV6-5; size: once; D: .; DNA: TGTGCCATCAGTTACGACGGGCCAGGCGCTGGAGGCTACACCTTC; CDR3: CAISYDGPGAGGYTF
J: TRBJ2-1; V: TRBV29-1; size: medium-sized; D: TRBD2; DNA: TGCAGCGCTGGACTAGCGGGCCGCTACAATGAGCAGTTCTTC; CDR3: CSAGLAGRYNEQFF
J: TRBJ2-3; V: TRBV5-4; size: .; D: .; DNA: TGTGACAGCAGCTCTATCGAGCGTGAGCCGGGAGATACGCAGTATTTT; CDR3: CDSSSIEREPGDTQYF
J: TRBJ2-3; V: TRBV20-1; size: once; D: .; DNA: TGCAGTGCCCAAGGGGCTAGCGTGAGGGTCGCGGATACGCAGTATTTT; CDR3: CSAQGASVRVADTQYF
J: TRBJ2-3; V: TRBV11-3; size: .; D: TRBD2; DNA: TGTGCCAGGAACTCCGGACTAGCAGATTGCACAGATACGCAGTATTTT; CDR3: CARNSGLADCTDTQYF
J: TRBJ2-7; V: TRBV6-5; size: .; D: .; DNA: TGTGCCAGTCGGACTAATTTGCTCGAGCAGTACTTC; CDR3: CASRTNLLEQYF
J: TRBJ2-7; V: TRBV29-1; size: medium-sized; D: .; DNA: TGCAGCGCTCTAGAACGCGGTGAGCAGTACTTC; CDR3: CSALERGEQYF
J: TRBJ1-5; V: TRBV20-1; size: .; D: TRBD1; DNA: TGCAGTGATAGAGCTCGGGACAGGCTCAATCAGTCCCAGCATTTT; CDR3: CSDRARDRLNQSQHF
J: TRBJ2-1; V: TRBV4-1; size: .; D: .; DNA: TGCGCCGGCAGCCAGGAACGCAACTTCAATGAGCAGTTCTTC; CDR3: CAGSQERNFNEQFF
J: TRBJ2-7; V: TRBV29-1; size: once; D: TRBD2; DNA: TGCAGCGTTGTAAGGGAGGGCGACGAGTATTACTTC; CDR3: CSVVREGDEYYF
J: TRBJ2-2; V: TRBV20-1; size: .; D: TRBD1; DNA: TGCAGTGCTAGAGATCACAGGGGGAGTCCCGGGGAGCTGTTCTTT; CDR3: CSARDHRGSPGELFF
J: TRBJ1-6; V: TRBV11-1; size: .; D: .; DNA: TGTGCCAGTAGTTCAGGGGATCGCTATTCACCCCTCCACTTT; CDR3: CASSSGDRYSPLHF
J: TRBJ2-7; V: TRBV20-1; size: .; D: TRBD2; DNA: TGCAGTGCTAGAGACGTGGGACTAGCGGCAACCTACGAGCAGTACTTT; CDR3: CSARDVGLAATYEQYF